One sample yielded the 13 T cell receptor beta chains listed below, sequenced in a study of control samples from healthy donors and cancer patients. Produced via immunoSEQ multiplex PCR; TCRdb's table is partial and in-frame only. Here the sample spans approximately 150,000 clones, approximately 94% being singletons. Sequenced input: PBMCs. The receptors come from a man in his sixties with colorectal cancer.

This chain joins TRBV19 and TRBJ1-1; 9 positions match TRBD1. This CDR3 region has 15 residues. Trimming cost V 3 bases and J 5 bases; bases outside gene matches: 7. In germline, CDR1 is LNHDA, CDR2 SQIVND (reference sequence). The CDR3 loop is CASSMPDRGATEAFF. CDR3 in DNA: TGTGCCAGTAGTATGCCCGACAGGGGGGCGACTGAAGCTTTCTTT.

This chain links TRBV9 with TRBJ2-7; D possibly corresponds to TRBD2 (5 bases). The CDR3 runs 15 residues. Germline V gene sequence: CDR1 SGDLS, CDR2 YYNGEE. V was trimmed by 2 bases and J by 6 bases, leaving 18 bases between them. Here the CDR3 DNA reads TGTGCCAGCAGCGTGACTGCGAGGCATGAGGGCGAGCAGTACTTC. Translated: CASSVTARHEGEQYF.

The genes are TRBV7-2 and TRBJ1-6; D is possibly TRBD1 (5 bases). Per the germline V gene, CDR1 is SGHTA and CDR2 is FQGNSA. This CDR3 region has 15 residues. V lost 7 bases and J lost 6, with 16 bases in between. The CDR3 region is CASNISGTRNSPLHF. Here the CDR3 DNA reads TGTGCCAGCAACATCTCCGGGACCCGTAATTCACCCCTCCACTTT.

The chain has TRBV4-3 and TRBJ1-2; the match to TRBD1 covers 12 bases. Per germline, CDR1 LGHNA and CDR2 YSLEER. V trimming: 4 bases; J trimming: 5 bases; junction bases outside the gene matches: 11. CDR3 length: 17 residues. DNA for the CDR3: TGCGCCAGCAGCCGCGGGACAGGGGGCGGTAAGAGGTATGGCTACACCTTC. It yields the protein CASSRGTGGGKRYGYTF.

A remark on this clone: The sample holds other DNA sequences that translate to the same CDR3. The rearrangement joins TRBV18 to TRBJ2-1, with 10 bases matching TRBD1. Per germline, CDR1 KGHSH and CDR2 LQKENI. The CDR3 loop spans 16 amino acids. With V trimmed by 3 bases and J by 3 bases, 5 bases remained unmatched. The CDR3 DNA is TGTGCCAGCTCACCGCCGGGACAGGGGAGCTACAATGAGCAGTTCTTC. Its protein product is CASSPPGQGSYNEQFF.

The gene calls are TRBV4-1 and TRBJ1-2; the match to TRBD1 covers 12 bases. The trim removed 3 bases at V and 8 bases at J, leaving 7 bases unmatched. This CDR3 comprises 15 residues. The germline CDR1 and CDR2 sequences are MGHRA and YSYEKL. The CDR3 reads CASSQGTGGAGGYTF. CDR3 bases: TGCGCCAGCAGCCAGGGGACAGGGGGCGCAGGCGGCTACACCTTC.

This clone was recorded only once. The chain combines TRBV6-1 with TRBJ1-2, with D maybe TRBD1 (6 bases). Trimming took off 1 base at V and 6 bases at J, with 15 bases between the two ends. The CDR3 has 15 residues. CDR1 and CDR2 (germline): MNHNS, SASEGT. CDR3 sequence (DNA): TGTGCCAGCAGTGAAGGCGGCAGGGGATGGGATGGCTACACCTTC. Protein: CASSEGGRGWDGYTF.

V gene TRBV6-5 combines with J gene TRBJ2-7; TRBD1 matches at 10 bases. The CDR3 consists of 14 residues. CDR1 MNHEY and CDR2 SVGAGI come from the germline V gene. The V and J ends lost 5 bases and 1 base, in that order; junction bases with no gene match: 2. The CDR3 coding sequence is TGTGCCAGCAGTCCGGGACAGGGGTCCTACGAGCAGTACTTC. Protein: CASSPGQGSYEQYF.

CDR3 protein: CASSDLTRGGNSPLHF. In DNA, the CDR3 is TGTGCCAGCAGTGATTTAACCCGGGGGGGTAATTCACCCCTCCACTTT. The chain has TRBV6-1 and TRBJ1-6; D perhaps matches TRBD1 (5 bases). Germline V gene data show CDR1 as MNHNS and CDR2 as SASEGT. The CDR3 covers 16 residues. Trimming removed 3 bases from V and 6 bases from J, with 15 bases in between.

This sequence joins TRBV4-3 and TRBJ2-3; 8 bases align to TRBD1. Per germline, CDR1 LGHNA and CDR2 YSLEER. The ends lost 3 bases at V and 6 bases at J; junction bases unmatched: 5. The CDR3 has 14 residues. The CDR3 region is CASSQAGGSDTQYF. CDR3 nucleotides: TGCGCCAGCAGCCAGGCAGGGGGCTCGGATACGCAGTATTTT.

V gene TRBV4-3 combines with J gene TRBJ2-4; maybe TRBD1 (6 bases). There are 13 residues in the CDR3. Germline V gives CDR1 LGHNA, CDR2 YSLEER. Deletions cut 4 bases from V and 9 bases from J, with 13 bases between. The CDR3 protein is CASSRSTGVIQYF. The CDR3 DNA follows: TGCGCCAGCAGCCGCTCGACAGGCGTCATTCAGTACTTC.

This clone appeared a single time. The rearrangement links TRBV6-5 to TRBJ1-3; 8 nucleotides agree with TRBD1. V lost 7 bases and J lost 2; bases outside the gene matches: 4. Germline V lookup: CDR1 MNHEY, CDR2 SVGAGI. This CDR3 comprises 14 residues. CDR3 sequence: CASIQGATGNTIYF. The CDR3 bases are TGTGCCAGCATTCAGGGGGCGACTGGAAACACCATATATTTT.

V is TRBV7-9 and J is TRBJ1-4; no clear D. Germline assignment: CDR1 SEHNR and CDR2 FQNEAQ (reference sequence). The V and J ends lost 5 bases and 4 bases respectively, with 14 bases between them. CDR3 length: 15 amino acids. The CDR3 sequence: CASSPEGRLNEKLFF. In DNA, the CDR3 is TGTGCCAGCAGCCCCGAGGGCAGACTTAATGAAAAACTGTTTTTT.